The rows below give T cell receptor beta chains drawn from one sample of a study of blood T cell repertoires in COVID-19. Assay: immunoSEQ multiplex PCR; the TCRdb copy retains only in-frame clones and omits some. The profile shows about 80,000 clones, approximately 86% of them singletons. Source material: peripheral blood. Receptors were obtained from a woman aged 80 or over with acute or convalescent COVID-19. CDR3s leave out the opening cysteine and the closing phenylalanine or tryptophan. Each record gives: V gene, J gene, CDR3 protein.

V gene: TRBV7-2
J gene: TRBJ2-1
CDR3 protein: ASSRGAYNEQF

V gene: TRBV19
J gene: TRBJ1-5
CDR3 protein: ASGLLYTGYSNQPQH

V gene: TRBV4-1
J gene: TRBJ1-5
CDR3 protein: ASSQPRDTDSNQPQH

V gene: TRBV19
J gene: TRBJ1-2
CDR3 protein: ASSISRGGYGYT

V gene: TRBV7-3
J gene: TRBJ2-1
CDR3 protein: ASSLSPTSGGAHEQF

V gene: TRBV7-6
J gene: TRBJ2-6
CDR3 protein: ASSSTDSSGANVLT

V gene: TRBV4-3
J gene: TRBJ2-2
CDR3 protein: ASSQDPAGANTGELF

V gene: TRBV6-5
J gene: TRBJ2-7
CDR3 protein: ASSPALPGEQY

V gene: TRBV20-1
J gene: TRBJ2-3
CDR3 protein: SSTDTQY

V gene: TRBV3-1/TRBV3-2
J gene: TRBJ1-2
CDR3 protein: ASSQRQGYGYT

V gene: TRBV11-2
J gene: TRBJ2-2
CDR3 protein: ASSDGLVATGELF

V gene: TRBV9
J gene: TRBJ1-6
CDR3 protein: ASSGPPQGRNSPLH

V gene: TRBV11-2
J gene: TRBJ2-6
CDR3 protein: ASIRSGRASGANVLT

V gene: TRBV30
J gene: TRBJ1-2
CDR3 protein: AWSVQGARSDGYT

V gene: TRBV19
J gene: TRBJ2-3
CDR3 protein: ASTSTVGKSTDTQY

V gene: TRBV4-3
J gene: TRBJ2-1
CDR3 protein: ASSQEWARPNEQF

V gene: TRBV19
J gene: TRBJ2-5
CDR3 protein: ASSSQPGLAGETQY

V gene: TRBV7-2
J gene: TRBJ2-1
CDR3 protein: ASSLVWKDNNEQF

V gene: TRBV19
J gene: TRBJ1-3
CDR3 protein: ASSVSSGNTIY

V gene: TRBV24-1
J gene: TRBJ2-5
CDR3 protein: ATSAGLLRETQY

V gene: TRBV5-1
J gene: TRBJ2-1
CDR3 protein: ASSQGPGLAVYNEQF

V gene: TRBV5-1
J gene: TRBJ1-2
CDR3 protein: ASSLAPGQLSNYGYT

V gene: TRBV19
J gene: TRBJ1-2
CDR3 protein: ASSLSGTANYGYT

V gene: TRBV5-8
J gene: TRBJ1-2
CDR3 protein: ASSSKTLIYGYT

V gene: TRBV27
J gene: TRBJ2-7
CDR3 protein: ASTLALQGSSYEQY

V gene: TRBV27
J gene: TRBJ1-1
CDR3 protein: ASSRWGMNTEAF

V gene: TRBV3-1/TRBV3-2
J gene: TRBJ1-1
CDR3 protein: ASSQDNRQNTEAF

V gene: TRBV12-3/TRBV12-4
J gene: TRBJ1-4
CDR3 protein: ASRTGSNEKLF

V gene: TRBV2
J gene: TRBJ2-2
CDR3 protein: ASRGTGESGELF

V gene: TRBV7-9
J gene: TRBJ2-1
CDR3 protein: ASSPPGLAGGPTEQF

V gene: TRBV7-3
J gene: TRBJ2-3
CDR3 protein: ASSFAGASTDTQY

V gene: TRBV3-1/TRBV3-2
J gene: TRBJ1-5
CDR3 protein: ASSYYTGSQPQH

V gene: TRBV30
J gene: TRBJ2-7
CDR3 protein: AWSVGRGIYEQY

V gene: TRBV6-6
J gene: TRBJ1-5
CDR3 protein: ASSQGNQPQH

V gene: TRBV13
J gene: TRBJ1-1
CDR3 protein: ASSLGPNYQGEGTEAF

V gene: TRBV7-9
J gene: TRBJ2-5
CDR3 protein: ASSQRQGMLETQY

V gene: TRBV29-1
J gene: TRBJ1-3
CDR3 protein: SVEVVPNTIY

V gene: TRBV7-7
J gene: TRBJ2-2
CDR3 protein: ASSLDGGASGELF

V gene: TRBV6-2/TRBV6-3
J gene: TRBJ2-5
CDR3 protein: ASSYNRQETQY

V gene: TRBV6-5
J gene: TRBJ2-3
CDR3 protein: ASSPGLYTQY

V gene: TRBV19
J gene: TRBJ2-7
CDR3 protein: ASSIRGGAGIYEQY

V gene: TRBV25-1
J gene: TRBJ2-7
CDR3 protein: ASSEAAGRAASYEQY

V gene: TRBV5-5
J gene: TRBJ1-2
CDR3 protein: ASSLRGTGVTTNYGYT

V gene: TRBV7-3
J gene: TRBJ2-1
CDR3 protein: ASSPRGGLLDEQF